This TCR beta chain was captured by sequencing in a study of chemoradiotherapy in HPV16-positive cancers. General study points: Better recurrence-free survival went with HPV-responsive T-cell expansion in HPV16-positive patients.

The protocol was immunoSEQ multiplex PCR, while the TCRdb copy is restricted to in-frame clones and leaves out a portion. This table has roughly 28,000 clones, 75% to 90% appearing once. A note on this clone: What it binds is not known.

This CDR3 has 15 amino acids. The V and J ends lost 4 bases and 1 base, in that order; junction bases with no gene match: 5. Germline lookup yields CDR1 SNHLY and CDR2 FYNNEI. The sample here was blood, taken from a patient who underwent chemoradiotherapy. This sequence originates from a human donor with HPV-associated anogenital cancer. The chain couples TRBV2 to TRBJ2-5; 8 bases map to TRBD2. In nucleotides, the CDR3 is TGTGCCAGCAGTGCCTCGGGACTAGGCCAAGAGACCCAGTACTTC. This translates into CASSASGLGQETQYF.